Following are 29 T cell receptor beta chains from one sample sequenced in a study of neoadjuvant anti-PD-1 for oral cavity cancer (dated by TCRdb to the early 2020s). Interpreted using the paper, the time point label stands for: after neoadjuvant nivolumab, at surgical resection. Library creation used the immunoSEQ multiplex PCR assay. TCRdb holds this immuneACCESS table with in-frame rearrangements only. Some clones are missing; in checked studies, unresolved V genes explain under half, and the rest has no known cause. This sample lists over 11,000 clones; roughly 69% were detected once. In total, the top ten clones hold under 2.5% of the sample. Sequenced material: PBMCs, taken after nivolumab (anti-PD-1) treatment. The receptors come from a person aged 40 to 85 with oral cavity squamous cell carcinoma.

The rearrangement joins TRBV19 to TRBJ1-6; TRBD1 is a possible D gene (6 bases). Germline values: CDR1 LNHDA, CDR2 SQIVND (reference sequence). The germline V and J ends were trimmed by 6 bases and 0 bases, with 21 bases remaining between them. There are 19 residues in the CDR3. CDR3 region: CASRGRATGPSSYNSPLHF. The CDR3 DNA reads TGTGCCAGTAGGGGGAGGGCGACAGGACCAAGCTCCTATAATTCACCCCTCCACTTT.

This clone showed up just once. The chain joins TRBV7-3 to TRBJ2-2; 9 bases match TRBD1. The germline CDR1 and CDR2 sequences are SGHTA and FQGTGA. The V segment lost 2 bases and the J segment 1 base; nucleotides outside the gene matches: 5. The length of the CDR3 is 17 residues. DNA for the CDR3: TGTGCCAGCAGCTTACCGGACAGGGGAGTGAACACCGGGGAGCTGTTTTTT. This codes for CASSLPDRGVNTGELFF.

The CDR3 sequence: CASSLGGTATEAFF. Written as DNA, the CDR3 is TGTGCCAGCAGCTTAGGGGGGACAGCCACTGAAGCTTTCTTT. This chain links TRBV7-2 with TRBJ1-1; 7 bases line up with TRBD1. V lost 1 base to trimming and J lost 4 bases; unmatched junction nucleotides: 3. The V gene's germline CDR1 is SGHTA and CDR2 FQGNSA. The CDR3 extends over 14 amino acids.

This chain links TRBV10-3 with TRBJ2-1; 11 bases map to TRBD2. Germline lookup yields CDR1 ENHRY and CDR2 SYGVKD. CDR3 length equals 18 residues. J gave up 0 bases and V 6 bases, and 10 bases lay outside the gene matches. For the CDR3, the DNA is TGTGCCATCAGCATGGGACTAGCGGTCTCGAGCTCCTACAATGAGCAGTTCTTC. Amino acid sequence: CAISMGLAVSSSYNEQFF.

This chain connects TRBV5-1 to TRBJ2-7; perhaps TRBD2 as D (6 bases). The germline gives CDR1 SGHRS, CDR2 YFSETQ. The CDR3 extends over 16 amino acids. Trimming cost V 0 bases and J 3 bases, with 16 bases left between them. This CDR3 is CASSLEGIGGVYEQYF. The CDR3 DNA is TGCGCCAGCAGCTTGGAGGGAATCGGGGGAGTCTACGAGCAGTACTTC.

The chain combines TRBV9 with TRBJ1-5; D not resolved. The V end was cut by 0 bases, the J end by 5 bases, with 9 bases between. The CDR3 spans 14 residues. Germline loops: CDR1 SGDLS, CDR2 YYNGEE. CDR3 loop: CASSVAGLDQPQHF. The CDR3 nucleotides read TGTGCCAGCAGCGTAGCGGGTCTGGATCAGCCCCAGCATTTT.

J is TRBJ1-2 and V is TRBV5-4, with D perhaps TRBD1 (5 bases). The germline V and J ends were trimmed by 4 bases and 2 bases, with 21 bases remaining between them. Germline CDR1 and CDR2: SGHNT and YYREEE (reference sequence). The CDR3 is 17 amino acids. The CDR3 loop is CASSRVPQGKENYGYTF. Here the CDR3 DNA reads TGTGCCAGCAGCCGAGTCCCGCAGGGTAAGGAGAACTATGGCTACACCTTC.

This chain links TRBV7-2 with TRBJ1-1; D uncertain. Trimming took off 0 bases at V and 2 bases at J, with 10 bases between the two ends. Germline values: CDR1 SGHTA, CDR2 FQGNSA. The CDR3 contains 15 residues. CDR3 loop: CASSLALGRNTEAFF. In DNA form, the CDR3 reads TGTGCCAGCAGCTTAGCGCTTGGCAGAAACACTGAAGCTTTCTTT.

The J gene is TRBJ2-3, the V gene TRBV5-8, with TRBD2 as a possible D gene (7 bases). Trimming removed 7 bases at V and 5 bases at J, with 23 bases between. This CDR3 region has 16 residues. Per germline, CDR1 SGHTS and CDR2 YDEGEE. CDR3 sequence (DNA): TGTGCCAGCTCACGGGGGGCCGGGACCGCCAAAGATACGCAGTATTTT. Its protein product is CASSRGAGTAKDTQYF.

Comment on this clone: Compared with germline, one end of the junction differs, possibly owing to a read error. The rearrangement uses TRBV10-2 and TRBJ2-5; D may be TRBD1 or TRBD2 (5 bases each). The CDR3 runs to 12 residues. From germline, CDR1 is WSHSY and CDR2 SAAADI. The CDR3 is CASSGQGEAQYF. The DNA for the CDR3 is TGCGCCAGCAGTGGGCAGGGAGAGGCCCAGTACTTC.

The chain combines TRBV30 with TRBJ1-1, with D possibly matching TRBD1 (5 bases). The V end lost 4 bases, the J end lost 0 bases, and 15 bases lay between the germline ends. Germline CDR1 reads GTSNPN; CDR2 reads SVGIG (reference sequence). There are 15 residues in the CDR3. The CDR3: CAWNIRQRLNTEAFF. CDR3 bases: TGTGCCTGGAACATACGACAGCGTTTGAACACTGAAGCTTTCTTT.

V gene TRBV30 combines with J gene TRBJ1-2; D ambiguous. Germline CDR1 GTSNPN, CDR2 SVGIG (reference sequence). The CDR3 runs to 15 residues. Trimming took off 3 bases at V and 0 bases at J, with 14 bases between the two ends. The CDR3 coding sequence is TGTGCCTGGAGGGATTGGCGGAAGCCTAACTATGGCTACACCTTC. It codes for CAWRDWRKPNYGYTF.

Only one count was recorded for this clone. The chain recombines TRBV7-8 with TRBJ2-5; 7 nucleotides agree with TRBD2. The CDR3 length is 13 residues. V trimming: 3 bases; J trimming: 2 bases; junction bases outside the gene matches: 0. Germline V gene sequence: CDR1 SGHVS, CDR2 FQNEAQ. CDR3 sequence reads: CASSLREQETQYF. As DNA, the CDR3 is TGTGCCAGCAGCTTGCGGGAGCAAGAGACCCAGTACTTC.

The V and J genes are TRBV5-1 and TRBJ2-5, with TRBD2 as a possible D gene (6 bases). V was trimmed by 4 bases and J by 6 bases, leaving 31 bases between them. The CDR3 contains 19 residues. The germline V gene has CDR1 SGHRS and CDR2 YFSETQ. The chain's CDR3 is CASSGRGTFWRGRGQTQYF. The CDR3 DNA reads TGCGCCAGCAGCGGGAGAGGGACTTTCTGGCGGGGTCGTGGGCAGACCCAGTACTTC. The variable domain in full, with the rest retrieved from reference TRBV5-1 and TRBJ2-5, is KAGVTQTPRYLIKTRGQQVTLSCSPISGHRSVSWYQQTPGQGLQFLFEYFSETQRNKGNFPGRFSGRQFSNSRSEMNVSTLELGDSALYLCASSGRGTFWRGRGQTQYFGPGTRLLVL.

The chain employs TRBV15 and TRBJ1-4; D is uncertain. The germline gives CDR1 LNHNV, CDR2 YYDKDF (reference sequence). The CDR3 totals 16 residues. V gave up 0 bases and J gave up 5 bases, with 13 bases separating them. The CDR3 loop is CATSRDKGGRNEKLFF. DNA of the CDR3: TGTGCCACCAGCAGAGATAAAGGCGGACGGAATGAAAAACTGTTTTTT. The full variable domain, with the rest looked up from reference TRBV15 and TRBJ1-4, is DAMVIQNPRYQVTQFGKPVTLSCSQTLNHNVMYWYQQKSSQAPKLLFHYYDKDFNNEADTPDNFQSRRPNTSFCFLDIRSPGLGDTAMYLCATSRDKGGRNEKLFFGSGTQLSVL.

Written as DNA, the CDR3 is TGTGCCAGCAGAGAGGGACAGGGGAATCAGCCCCAGCATTTT. Amino acid sequence: CASREGQGNQPQHF. The chain joins TRBV6-5 to TRBJ1-5; 10 bases are shared with TRBD1. V gave up 6 bases and J gave up 4 bases; unmatched junction bases: 3. The CDR3 has 14 residues. In germline, CDR1 is MNHEY, CDR2 SVGAGI.

This clone was counted a few times. The chain is built from TRBV28 and TRBJ2-7, with TRBD1 identical over 7 bases. The junction had 6 bases not matched to a gene; V was cut back by 2 bases and J by 2 bases. Germline loops: CDR1 MDHEN, CDR2 SYDVKM. This CDR3 region has 15 residues. This CDR3 reads CASSLGDSTTYEQYF. Here the CDR3 DNA reads TGTGCCAGCAGTTTAGGGGACAGTACAACCTACGAGCAGTACTTC. Complete variable domain (other parts from reference TRBV28 and TRBJ2-7): DVKVTQSSRYLVKRTGEKVFLECVQDMDHENMFWYRQDPGLGLRLIYFSYDVKMKEKGDIPEGYSVSREKKERFSLILESASTNQTSMYLCASSLGDSTTYEQYFGPGTRLTVT.

The genes are TRBV14 and TRBJ2-1; D gene unclear. Germline assignment: CDR1 SGHDN and CDR2 FVKESK. The CDR3 is made up of 15 amino acids. With 3 bases removed from V and 3 bases from J, the gap between germline ends came to 12 bases. Written as DNA, the CDR3 is TGTGCCAGCAGCCACACCAGGTCCTTCTACAATGAGCAGTTCTTC. This sequence encodes CASSHTRSFYNEQFF.

The V and J genes are TRBV19 and TRBJ1-1; D might be TRBD1 (5 bases). The germline gives CDR1 LNHDA, CDR2 SQIVND (reference sequence). This CDR3 region has 13 residues. Deletions cut 3 bases from V and 3 bases from J, with 8 bases between. The CDR3 sequence: CASSIWGDTEAFF. For the CDR3, the DNA is TGTGCCAGTAGTATCTGGGGGGACACTGAAGCTTTCTTT.

CDR3 nucleotides: TGCGCCAGCAGCCCCCAGGGATTTGGGCAGCCCCAGCATTTT. This sequence encodes CASSPQGFGQPQHF. This chain joins TRBV4-1 and TRBJ1-5; possibly TRBD1 for D (5 bases). Germline loops: CDR1 MGHRA, CDR2 YSYEKL. The CDR3 is 14 amino acids. V lost 4 bases, J lost 7 bases, and 14 bases lay in between.

The chain combines TRBV7-3 with TRBJ1-1; 11 nucleotides line up with TRBD1. The CDR3 is made up of 16 amino acids. With 4 bases clipped from V and 1 base from J, the junction kept 5 bases outside the gene matches. Germline assignment: CDR1 SGHTA and CDR2 FQGTGA. The CDR3 DNA reads TGTGCCAGCAGCTGGACAGGGGGCCTTGGGAACACTGAAGCTTTCTTT. Translated, it gives CASSWTGGLGNTEAFF.

V is TRBV2 and J is TRBJ2-7; D not resolved. Per germline, CDR1 SNHLY and CDR2 FYNNEI. CDR3 length equals 14 residues. Trimming pared 2 bases from V and 1 base from J, leaving 9 bases between. The CDR3 sequence is CASSEFMGSYEQYF. The CDR3 nucleotides are TGTGCCAGCAGTGAATTCATGGGGTCCTACGAGCAGTACTTC.

V and J are TRBV6-1 and TRBJ2-3; TRBD2 aligns across 12 bases. The CDR3 is 21 amino acids. In germline, CDR1 is MNHNS, CDR2 SASEGT. V shed 1 base, J shed 1 base, and the junction held 15 bases outside the gene matches. CDR3 nucleotide sequence: TGTGCCAGCAGTGAAGAGAGAATTAGGACTAGCGGGAATTGGCGCACAGATACGCAGTATTTT. Translated, it gives CASSEERIRTSGNWRTDTQYF.

The genes are TRBV29-1 and TRBJ1-1; no firm D call. The CDR3 totals 12 residues. In germline, CDR1 is SQVTM, CDR2 ANQGSEA. V was pared by 2 bases and J by 2 bases, with 6 bases between. CDR3 nucleotide sequence: TGCAGCGTTGAACCCCCAAACACTGAAGCTTTCTTT. Its protein is CSVEPPNTEAFF.

V is TRBV10-3 and J is TRBJ1-5, with D unresolved. In germline, CDR1 is ENHRY, CDR2 SYGVKD. This CDR3 is built from 13 residues. Trimming pared 4 bases from V and 7 bases from J, leaving 11 bases between. Here the CDR3 DNA reads TGTGCCATCAGTGTAGGAGGGTACCAGCCCCAGCATTTT. Translation gives CAISVGGYQPQHF.

The chain combines TRBV2 with TRBJ2-3, with 10 nucleotides matching TRBD2. In germline, CDR1 is SNHLY, CDR2 FYNNEI. Germline trimming cut 3 bases from V and 6 bases from J; bases unmatched to any gene: 6. The CDR3 covers 15 residues. The CDR3 nucleotides read TGTGCCAGCAGTGATTGGCTAGCGGGAGCCGATACGCAGTATTTT. This codes for CASSDWLAGADTQYF.

In this sample, this clone turned up a few times. The CDR3 DNA reads TGTGCCAGCAGGCGGGGCTTCCGGAGTGAAGCTTTCTTT. Amino acids: CASRRGFRSEAFF. The V call is TRBV6-5, the J call TRBJ1-1, with D perhaps matching TRBD1 (5 bases). CDR3 length: 13 amino acids. V dropped 6 bases and J dropped 7 bases, with 15 bases sitting between them. The V gene's germline CDR1 is MNHEY and CDR2 SVGAGI.

The rearrangement uses TRBV5-1 and TRBJ2-7; D unresolved. Between the trimmed V and J ends, which lost 4 bases and 7 bases, there was a span of 18 bases. The CDR3 runs to 14 residues. CDR1 and CDR2 from the germline V gene are SGHRS and YFSETQ. The DNA of the CDR3 is TGCGCCAGCAGCCCTACGCCCGCCCCTGTGGAGCAGTACTTC. Translating gives CASSPTPAPVEQYF.

The CDR3 loop is CASSTGRPSYNEQFF. The DNA for the CDR3 is TGTGCCAGTAGTACGGGACGACCGAGCTACAATGAGCAGTTCTTC. The chain is built from TRBV19 and TRBJ2-1; possibly TRBD1 or TRBD2 for D (5 bases each). The CDR3 covers 15 residues. V dropped 4 bases and J dropped 3 bases, with 13 bases sitting between them. The germline gives CDR1 LNHDA, CDR2 SQIVND (reference sequence).